The sample holds a few counts of the clone carrying this TCR beta chain. The antigen remains unidentified. The CDR3 consists of 15 residues. CDR1 and CDR2 from the germline V gene are MNHEY and SVGAGI. Trimming took 10 bases from V and 4 from J; bases not matched to a gene: 12. This sample is drawn from a study of cytomegalovirus exposure and HLA in healthy donors. PCR involved 60 Vbeta and 13 Jbeta primers. In the original analysis: An analysis that came later counted 60 million to 80 million unique TCR beta chains, approximately 9.9 million shared. Measured with immunoSEQ multiplex PCR; TCRdb has only the in-frame clones, and not every one. The V and J calls and clone size are taken from that table; D and trimming were inferred from the DNA. The table has roughly 150,000 clones, 85% seen once; the top ten hold 1%. Study findings and constraints: There were reportedly fewer N-insertions in an Asian-associated ancestry cluster than the approximately 670-donor mean, in a later analysis. Per a later analysis, HLA-associated TCR beta chains showed more clonal expansion than other, equally common TCR beta chains.

This receptor was taken from a boy aged 2 to 10 in good health and CMV-seronegative. V gene TRBV6-5 combines with J gene TRBJ2-3; TRBD1 agrees at 9 bases. Sequences were obtained from PBMCs. CDR3 DNA: TGTGCCACCCAGACCAGGGACAGGGTAGCAGATACGCAGTATTTT. This gives the protein CATQTRDRVADTQYF.